The TCR beta chain under discussion was sequenced for a study of T cell repertoires in cytomegalovirus infection. Study at large: Recently identified HLA-C-restricted CMV epitopes were used, and well-studied HLA-B-restricted CMV epitopes were used as well. TCR beta signatures that were public indicated CMV infection and matching HLA type.

One entry per CDR3 protein, called by TCRdb with MiXCR from the reads. This sample carries hundreds of thousands of distinct CDR3 sequences, approximately 33% of them seen once, and the ten largest clones take roughly 18%. Points on this clonotype: Its antigen is still unknown.

There are 15 residues in the CDR3. Germline V gene sequence: CDR1 WNHNN, CDR2 SYGVQD (reference sequence). The ends lost 9 bases at V and 4 bases at J; junction bases unmatched: 14. The TCR comes from a human donor in good health (CMV status not recorded). Some clones in this sample may be carry-over from other donors' samples. Sequencing was performed on cultured PBMCs, taken from culture after CMV antigen stimulation. The chain uses TRBV10-1 and TRBJ2-7, with 8 bases lining up with TRBD1. This CDR3 is CASLFTGTGEYEQYF. The CDR3 DNA is TGCGCCAGTTTATTTACCGGGACAGGAGAATACGAGCAGTACTTC.